This T cell receptor beta chain came from a study of shared clonotypes between healthy human individuals. Study-wide points: The researchers took only blood, and tissue repertoires probably look different. Non-shared clonotypes had lower generation probabilities than clonotypes shared by all four sorted-subset donors.

This clone has a handful of counts. Its antigen is undetermined. Sorted-subset replicate PCR reactions contained approximately 190 ng DNA, corresponding to 29,000 or so T cell genomes. Sequencing was performed with immunoSEQ multiplex PCR; in TCRdb, only in-frame clones are kept and a portion is missing. This sample carries 980,000 or so clones, less than 85% of them seen once, and the ten largest clones take around 1.5%. Trimming removed 4 bases at V and 4 bases at J, with 14 bases between. Germline values: CDR1 SGHRS, CDR2 YFSETQ. The CDR3 covers 15 residues. The clonotype originates from a man aged 18 to 30 in good health. The V call is TRBV5-1, the J call TRBJ2-2; the D gene is possibly TRBD1 (5 bases). The source material was memory CD4+ T cells sorted from blood. The subset was: CD45RA-negative fraction. In DNA form, the CDR3 reads TGCGCCAGCAGCCCGAGGCCAGGGCCCACCGGGGAGCTGTTTTTT. Encoded protein: CASSPRPGPTGELFF.